The 5 T cell receptor beta chains given below trace back to one sample, sequenced in a study of blood T cell repertoires in COVID-19. Some clones are missing from TCRdb's copy, which holds only in-frame ones; the method was immunoSEQ multiplex PCR. The sample lists 100,000 to 150,000 clones; roughly 90% were seen once. What was sequenced was peripheral blood. The receptors originated from a man in his 60s with COVID-19, enrolled during active disease.

The V gene is TRBV7-3, the J gene TRBJ2-3; tentatively, D is TRBD2 (6 bases). Germline V CDR1 and CDR2: SGHTA, FQGTGA. The CDR3 covers 15 residues. Between the trimmed V and J ends, which lost 0 bases and 4 bases, there was a span of 11 bases. The CDR3 protein is CASSLTWDLADTQYF. CDR3 nucleotide sequence: TGTGCCAGCAGCTTAACTTGGGACTTGGCAGATACGCAGTATTTT. The full variable domain, completed using reference TRBV7-3 and TRBJ2-3, is GAGVSQTPSNKVTEKGKYVELRCDPISGHTALYWYRQSLGQGPEFLIYFQGTGAADDSGLPNDRFFAVRPEGSVSTLKIQRTERGDSAVYLCASSLTWDLADTQYFGPGTRLTVL.

The chain joins TRBV4-3 to TRBJ1-5; D is ambiguous. Germline V gives CDR1 LGHNA, CDR2 YSLEER. This CDR3 region has 14 residues. Trimming left V 0 bases short and J 5 bases short, with 8 bases between. The CDR3 protein is CASSQDRRDQPQHF. The CDR3 nucleotides read TGCGCCAGCAGCCAAGATCGGAGGGATCAGCCCCAGCATTTT.

The chain has TRBV28 and TRBJ2-2; maybe TRBD2 (5 bases). Trimming stripped 10 bases from V and 1 base from J, with 13 bases between. Germline values: CDR1 MDHEN, CDR2 SYDVKM. The CDR3 spans 14 residues. The CDR3: CATTGEMNTGELFF. The CDR3 nucleotides read TGTGCCACCACTGGGGAGATGAACACCGGGGAGCTGTTTTTT.

The chain has TRBV28 and TRBJ2-5; 8 nucleotides agree with TRBD1. V dropped 2 bases and J dropped 1; count of bases not matched to a gene: 12. The CDR3 runs 18 residues. Per the germline V gene, CDR1 is MDHEN and CDR2 is SYDVKM. The CDR3 loop reads CASSLIGQGRSSQETQYF. The CDR3 nucleotides are TGTGCCAGCAGTTTAATCGGACAGGGAAGGAGTTCCCAAGAGACCCAGTACTTC. Full variable domain (missing parts from reference TRBV28 and TRBJ2-5): DVKVTQSSRYLVKRTGEKVFLECVQDMDHENMFWYRQDPGLGLRLIYFSYDVKMKEKGDIPEGYSVSREKKERFSLILESASTNQTSMYLCASSLIGQGRSSQETQYFGPGTRLLVL.

The gene calls are TRBV11-3 and TRBJ1-2; 8 nucleotides agree with TRBD1. The ends lost 5 bases at V and 7 bases at J; junction bases unmatched: 6. CDR3 length equals 13 residues. Germline loops: CDR1 SGHNT, CDR2 YENEEA. The CDR3 region has the DNA TGTGCCAGCAGCATGACAGGGGAGGCTGGCTACACCTTC. It codes for CASSMTGEAGYTF.